This record covers a single T cell receptor (beta chain). The antigen remains undetermined. Pooling covered second doses at about 4 or about 12 weeks. Data came from immunoSEQ multiplex PCR; TCRdb stores just in-frame clones and leaves some out. Of more than 95,000 clones in the sample, roughly 89% were seen once. These data come from a study of T cell responses to AZD1222 COVID-19 vaccine. General study findings and limits: Repertoire sampling was restricted to post-peak T cell response timepoints.

Here the sequenced sample was peripheral blood, taken 28 days after the second AZD1222 dose. The receptor was derived from an adult who received the AZD1222 COVID-19 vaccine.

The CDR3 here is CASRPRDRSPYEQYF. CDR3 in DNA: TGTGCCAGCCGCCCCCGGGACCGCTCTCCCTACGAGCAGTACTTC. This rearrangement joins TRBV6-2 or TRBV6-3 to TRBJ2-7; the D gene could be TRBD1 or TRBD2 (5 bases each). V lost 8 bases to trimming and J lost 2 bases, with 19 bases between them. Germline assignment: CDR1 MNHEY and CDR2 SVGEGT. This CDR3 is built from 15 residues.